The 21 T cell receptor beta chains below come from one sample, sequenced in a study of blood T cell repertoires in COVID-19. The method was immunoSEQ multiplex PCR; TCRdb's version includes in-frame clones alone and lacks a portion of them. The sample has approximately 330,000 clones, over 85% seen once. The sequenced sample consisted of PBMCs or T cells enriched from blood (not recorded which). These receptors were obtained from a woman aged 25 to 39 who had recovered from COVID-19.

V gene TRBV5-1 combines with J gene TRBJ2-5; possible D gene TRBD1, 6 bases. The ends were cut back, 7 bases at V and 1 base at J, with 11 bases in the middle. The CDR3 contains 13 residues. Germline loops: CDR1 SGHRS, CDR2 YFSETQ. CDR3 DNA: TGCGCCAGCGCTGGGGACACCCAAGAGACCCAGTACTTC. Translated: CASAGDTQETQYF. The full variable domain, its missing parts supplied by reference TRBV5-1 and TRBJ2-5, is KAGVTQTPRYLIKTRGQQVTLSCSPISGHRSVSWYQQTPGQGLQFLFEYFSETQRNKGNFPGRFSGRQFSNSRSEMNVSTLELGDSALYLCASAGDTQETQYFGPGTRLLVL.

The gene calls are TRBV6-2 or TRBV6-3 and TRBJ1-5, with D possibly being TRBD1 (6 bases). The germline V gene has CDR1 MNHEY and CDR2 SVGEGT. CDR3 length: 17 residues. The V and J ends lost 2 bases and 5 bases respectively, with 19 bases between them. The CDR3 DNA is TGTGCCAGCAGTTACGATCAAACAGGGAAGAGGCATCAGCCCCAGCATTTT. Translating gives CASSYDQTGKRHQPQHF.

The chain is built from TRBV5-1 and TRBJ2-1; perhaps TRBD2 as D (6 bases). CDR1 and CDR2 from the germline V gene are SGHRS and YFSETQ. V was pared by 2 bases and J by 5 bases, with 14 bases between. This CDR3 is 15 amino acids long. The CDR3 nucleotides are TGCGCCAGCAGCTTTTTGGTAGCGGACAACAATGAGCAGTTCTTC. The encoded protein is CASSFLVADNNEQFF.

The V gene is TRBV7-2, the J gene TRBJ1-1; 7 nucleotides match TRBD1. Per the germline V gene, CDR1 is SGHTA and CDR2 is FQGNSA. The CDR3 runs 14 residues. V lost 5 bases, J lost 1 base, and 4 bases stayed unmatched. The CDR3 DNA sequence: TGTGCCAGCAGCAGATGGACAGGGAACACTGAAGCTTTCTTT. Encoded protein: CASSRWTGNTEAFF.

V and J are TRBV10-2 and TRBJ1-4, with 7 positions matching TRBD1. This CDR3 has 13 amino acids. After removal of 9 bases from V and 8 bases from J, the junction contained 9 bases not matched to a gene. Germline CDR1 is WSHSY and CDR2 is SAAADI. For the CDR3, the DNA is TGCGCCAGTCGGGCAGGGGGAGAGGAAAAACTGTTTTTT. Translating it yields CASRAGGEEKLFF.

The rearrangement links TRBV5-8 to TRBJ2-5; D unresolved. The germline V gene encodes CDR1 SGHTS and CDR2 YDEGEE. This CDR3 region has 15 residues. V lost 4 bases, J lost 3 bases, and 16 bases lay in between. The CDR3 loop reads CASSAAWHSKETQYF. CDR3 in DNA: TGTGCCAGCAGCGCGGCGTGGCACTCCAAAGAGACCCAGTACTTC.

CDR3 loop: CASSPRGAGANVLTF. As DNA, the CDR3 is TGTGCCAGCAGTCCCAGGGGGGCCGGGGCCAACGTCCTGACTTTC. The V gene is TRBV6-6, the J gene TRBJ2-6, with a tentative D call TRBD1 (7 bases). The CDR3 runs to 15 residues. V was clipped by 5 bases and J by 4 bases, with 12 bases between them. The V gene's germline CDR1 is MNHNY and CDR2 SVGAGI (reference sequence).

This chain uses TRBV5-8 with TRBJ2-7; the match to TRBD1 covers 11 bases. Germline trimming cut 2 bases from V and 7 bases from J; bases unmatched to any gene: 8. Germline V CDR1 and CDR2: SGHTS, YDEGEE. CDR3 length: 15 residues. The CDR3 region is CASSFMGTGGREQYF. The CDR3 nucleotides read TGTGCCAGCAGCTTCATGGGGACAGGGGGTCGAGAGCAGTACTTC.

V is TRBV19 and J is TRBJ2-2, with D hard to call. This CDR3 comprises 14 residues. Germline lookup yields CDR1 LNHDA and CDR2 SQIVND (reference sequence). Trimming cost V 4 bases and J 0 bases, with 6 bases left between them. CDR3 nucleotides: TGTGCCAGTAGTACGCAGACGAACACCGGGGAGCTGTTTTTT. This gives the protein CASSTQTNTGELFF.

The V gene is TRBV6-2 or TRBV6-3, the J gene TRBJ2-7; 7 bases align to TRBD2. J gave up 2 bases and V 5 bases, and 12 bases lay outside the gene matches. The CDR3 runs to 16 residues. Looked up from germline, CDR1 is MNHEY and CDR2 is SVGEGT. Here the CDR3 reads CASSRFIGTTPYEQYF. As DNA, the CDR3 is TGTGCCAGCAGTCGGTTTATAGGGACTACACCCTACGAGCAGTACTTC.

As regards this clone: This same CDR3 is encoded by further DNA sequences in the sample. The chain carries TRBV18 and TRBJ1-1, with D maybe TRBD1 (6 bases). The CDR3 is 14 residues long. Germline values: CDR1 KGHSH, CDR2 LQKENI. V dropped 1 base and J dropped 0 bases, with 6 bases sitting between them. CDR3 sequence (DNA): TGTGCCAGCTCACCACGACAGGTGAACACTGAAGCTTTCTTT. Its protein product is CASSPRQVNTEAFF.

CDR3: CASSYSQALSYEQYF. For the CDR3, the DNA is TGTGCCAGCAGTTACTCCCAGGCGTTATCCTACGAGCAGTACTTC. The rearrangement uses TRBV6-5 and TRBJ2-7; the D is unclear. The CDR3 spans 15 residues. Germline V CDR1 and CDR2: MNHEY, SVGAGI. Trimming stripped 0 bases from V and 1 base from J, with 10 bases between.

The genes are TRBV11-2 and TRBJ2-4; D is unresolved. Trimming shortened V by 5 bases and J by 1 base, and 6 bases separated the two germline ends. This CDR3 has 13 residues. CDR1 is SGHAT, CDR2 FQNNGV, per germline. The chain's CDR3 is CASSTVAKNIQYF. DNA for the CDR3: TGTGCCAGCAGCACAGTGGCCAAAAACATTCAGTACTTC.

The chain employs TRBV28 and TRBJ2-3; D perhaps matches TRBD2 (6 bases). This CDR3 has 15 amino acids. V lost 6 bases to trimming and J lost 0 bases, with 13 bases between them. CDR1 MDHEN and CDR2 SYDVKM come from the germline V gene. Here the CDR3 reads CASRSGGVSTDTQYF. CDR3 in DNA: TGTGCCAGCAGGTCCGGGGGTGTTAGCACAGATACGCAGTATTTT.

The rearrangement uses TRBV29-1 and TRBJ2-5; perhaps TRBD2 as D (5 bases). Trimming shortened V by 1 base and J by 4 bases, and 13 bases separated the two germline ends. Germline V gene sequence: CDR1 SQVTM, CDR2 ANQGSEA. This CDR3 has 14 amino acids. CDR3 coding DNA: TGCAGCGTTGAAGGCTTACGGGGTATAGAGACCCAGTACTTC. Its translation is CSVEGLRGIETQYF.

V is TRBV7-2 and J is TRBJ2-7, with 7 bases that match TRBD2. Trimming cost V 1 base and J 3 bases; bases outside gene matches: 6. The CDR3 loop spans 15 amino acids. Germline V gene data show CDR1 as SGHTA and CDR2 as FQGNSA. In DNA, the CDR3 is TGTGCCAGCAGCTTAGGGGCGGGAGAGGGCTACGAGCAGTACTTC. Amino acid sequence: CASSLGAGEGYEQYF.

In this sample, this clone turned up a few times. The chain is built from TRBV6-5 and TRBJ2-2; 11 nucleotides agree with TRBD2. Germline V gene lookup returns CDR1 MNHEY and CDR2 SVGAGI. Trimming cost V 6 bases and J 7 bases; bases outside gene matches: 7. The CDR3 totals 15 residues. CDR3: CASSPLAGVSGELFF. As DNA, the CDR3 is TGTGCCAGCAGCCCACTAGCGGGGGTCAGCGGGGAGCTGTTTTTT.

CDR3: CASSLKGGKLGEQYF. The CDR3 region has the DNA TGTGCCAGCAGCTTGAAAGGAGGCAAGCTGGGCGAGCAGTACTTC. V is TRBV5-4 and J is TRBJ2-7; perhaps TRBD2 as D (5 bases). The CDR3 extends over 15 amino acids. Germline values: CDR1 SGHNT, CDR2 YYREEE (reference sequence). V lost 1 base and J 6 bases, leaving 17 bases between the germline ends.

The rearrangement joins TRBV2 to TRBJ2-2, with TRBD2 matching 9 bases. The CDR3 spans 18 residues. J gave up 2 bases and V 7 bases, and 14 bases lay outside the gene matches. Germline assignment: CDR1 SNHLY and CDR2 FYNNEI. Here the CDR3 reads CASKRASGIIINTGELFF. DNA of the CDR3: TGTGCCAGCAAGAGGGCTAGCGGGATTATAATAAACACCGGGGAGCTGTTTTTT.

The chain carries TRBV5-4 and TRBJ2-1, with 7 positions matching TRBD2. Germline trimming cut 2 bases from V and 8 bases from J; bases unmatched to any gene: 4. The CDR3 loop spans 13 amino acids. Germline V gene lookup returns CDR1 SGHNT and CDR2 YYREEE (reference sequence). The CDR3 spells CASSFGGTDEQFF. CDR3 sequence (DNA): TGTGCCAGCAGCTTCGGGGGGACCGATGAGCAGTTCTTC.

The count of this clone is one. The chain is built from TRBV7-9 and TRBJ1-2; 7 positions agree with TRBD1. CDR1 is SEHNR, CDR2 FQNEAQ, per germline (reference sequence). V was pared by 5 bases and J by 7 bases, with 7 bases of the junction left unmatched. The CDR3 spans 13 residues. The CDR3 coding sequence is TGTGCCAGCAGCGTCAACAGGGGTGGTGGCTACACCTTC. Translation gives CASSVNRGGGYTF.